A single TCR beta chain is shown here with its context. Its antigen is not known. The sample's time point: newly diagnosed GD, antithyroid drugs for less than 3 months. The TCR library was made from RNA extracted from PBMCs. Construction of TCR beta libraries relied on iRepertoire HTBI primers and on Arm-PCR targeting CDR3 regions. Each CDR3 protein is one row after TCRdb ran MiXCR on the multiplex PCR reads. The sample shows 540,000 or so distinct CDR3 sequences, approximately 15% of them seen only once. The data were taken from a study of regulatory T cells in long-lasting Graves disease. General observations from the study: Persistent disease preferred TRBV28, TRBJ1-2 and TRBJ2-5.

CDR1 MGHRA and CDR2 YSYEKL come from the germline V gene. The trim removed 2 bases at V and 6 bases at J, leaving 7 bases unmatched. CDR3 length: 15 amino acids. The data also belong to a second study, concerning T cells in Graves' hyperthyroidism and ophthalmopathy. That report adds: Pregnant or lactating patients were excluded, as were those with uncontrolled infection or other autoimmune disease. Researchers ran a first-round RT-PCR on the TCR CDR3 using the HTBI primer set. Blood also showed most of the thyroid clonotypes that were expanded above 0.001.

V and J are TRBV4-1 and TRBJ2-7, with 10 bases lining up with TRBD1. The sequence derives from a man in his thirties or forties with Graves disease. The sequencing here drew on peripheral blood mononuclear cells (PBMCs), taken at new diagnosis, from a patient treated with antithyroid drugs. In DNA form, the CDR3 reads TGCGCCAGCAGCCAATGGGACAGGGGCCCTGGCGAGCAGTACTTC. Translated, it gives CASSQWDRGPGEQYF.